The T cell receptor beta chain described here comes from a study of blood T cell repertoires in COVID-19. Libraries were prepared by immunoSEQ multiplex PCR; TCRdb keeps only in-frame clonotypes and omits some of them. In the table there are some 490,000 clones, approximately 90% of which are singletons. V lost 2 bases, J lost 9 bases, and 10 bases lay in between. There are 12 residues in the CDR3. The germline V gene has CDR1 SEHNR and CDR2 FQNEAQ (reference sequence). This clone has just a few counts. V and J are TRBV7-9 and TRBJ1-1; a weak D match, TRBD1 (5 bases). The sequencing input was PBMCs or T cells enriched from blood (not recorded which). The clonotype originates from a woman aged 60 to 75 who had recovered from COVID-19. This chain's CDR3 is CASSLKGLQAFF. In DNA form, the CDR3 reads TGTGCCAGCAGCTTAAAGGGGCTACAAGCTTTCTTT.